These 28 T cell receptor beta chains originate from one sample sequenced in a study of blood T cell repertoires in COVID-19. Libraries were prepared by immunoSEQ multiplex PCR; TCRdb keeps only in-frame clonotypes and omits some of them. In the table there are some 150,000 clones, approximately 82% of which are singletons. Sequences were obtained from peripheral blood. These receptors were obtained from a woman in her forties or fifties with acute or convalescent COVID-19.

The chain recombines TRBV28 with TRBJ1-5; possible D gene TRBD1, 6 bases. There are 16 residues in the CDR3. Germline V gene sequence: CDR1 MDHEN, CDR2 SYDVKM. Trimming took 4 bases from V and 0 from J, leaving 13 bases between them. The CDR3 loop is CASSSAGTPSNQPQHF. Written as DNA, the CDR3 is TGTGCCAGCAGTTCCGCAGGGACACCTAGCAATCAGCCCCAGCATTTT.

This clone was counted only a few times. The rearrangement links TRBV5-1 to TRBJ2-1; the match to TRBD2 covers 9 bases. The J segment lost 5 bases and the V segment lost 0 bases, leaving 3 bases of the junction unmatched. Germline V lookup: CDR1 SGHRS, CDR2 YFSETQ. CDR3 size: 15 residues. The CDR3 DNA is TGCGCCAGCAGCTTGGTTCTAGCGGGGAACAATGAGCAGTTCTTC. This gives the protein CASSLVLAGNNEQFF. Together with reference TRBV5-1 and TRBJ2-1, the CDR3 gives the full variable domain: KAGVTQTPRYLIKTRGQQVTLSCSPISGHRSVSWYQQTPGQGLQFLFEYFSETQRNKGNFPGRFSGRQFSNSRSEMNVSTLELGDSALYLCASSLVLAGNNEQFFGPGTRLTVL.

This sequence joins TRBV3-1 (or the pseudogene TRBV3-2) and TRBJ2-7; 9 bases map to TRBD1. Germline trimming cut 3 bases from V and 5 bases from J; bases unmatched to any gene: 5. The CDR3 is 14 residues long. CDR1 is LGHDT and CDR2 is YNNKEL in the germline V gene (reference sequence). DNA for the CDR3: TGTGCCAGCAGCCATAGCCGGGACAGGGACGAGCAGTACTTC. This translates into CASSHSRDRDEQYF.

The chain is built from TRBV5-1 and TRBJ2-3; perhaps TRBD1 as D (6 bases). The CDR3 extends over 16 amino acids. Trimming stripped 9 bases from V and 0 bases from J, with 20 bases between. CDR1 and CDR2 from the germline V gene are SGHRS and YFSETQ. The CDR3 loop is CATKQGVGQSTDTQYF. The CDR3 DNA follows: TGCGCCACCAAACAGGGTGTAGGACAGAGCACAGATACGCAGTATTTT.

This chain uses TRBV10-3 with TRBJ1-5; D is unresolved. The CDR3 has 14 amino acids. Germline V gives CDR1 ENHRY, CDR2 SYGVKD. The V gene lost 3 bases and the J gene lost 0 bases, with 6 bases spanning the gap. CDR3 residues: CAISDQNSNQPQHF. CDR3 nucleotide sequence: TGTGCCATCAGTGACCAGAATAGCAATCAGCCCCAGCATTTT.

This chain links TRBV19 with TRBJ2-2; 9 nucleotides line up with TRBD1. The ends lost 3 bases at V and 4 bases at J; junction bases unmatched: 3. The CDR3 length is 15 residues. CDR1 is LNHDA and CDR2 is SQIVND in the germline V gene (reference sequence). The CDR3 loop is CASSITGGGTGELFF. CDR3 nucleotide sequence: TGTGCCAGTAGTATCACAGGGGGCGGCACCGGGGAGCTGTTTTTT. Drawing the rest from reference TRBV19 and TRBJ2-2, the complete variable domain is DGGITQSPKYLFRKEGQNVTLSCEQNLNHDAMYWYRQDPGQGLRLIYYSQIVNDFQKGDIAEGYSVSREKKESFPLTVTSAQKNPTAFYLCASSITGGGTGELFFGEGSRLTVL.

CDR3 loop: CASRDRRTDTQYF. The CDR3 DNA sequence: TGTGCCAGTCGGGACAGACGCACAGATACGCAGTATTTT. The genes are TRBV6-6 and TRBJ2-3, with 7 bases identical to TRBD1. CDR1 is MNHNY, CDR2 SVGAGI, per germline (reference sequence). With 9 bases clipped from V and 1 base from J, the junction kept 4 bases outside the gene matches. The CDR3 sequence is 13 residues long.

The V call is TRBV7-2, the J call TRBJ2-3, with 8 positions matching TRBD1. CDR1 is SGHTA, CDR2 FQGNSA, per germline. CDR3 length: 15 residues. V shed 2 bases and J 6 bases; nucleotides not matched to a gene: 7. This chain's CDR3 is CASSLRFRGHDTQYF. In DNA, the CDR3 is TGTGCCAGCAGCTTACGATTCAGGGGGCACGATACGCAGTATTTT.

The chain links TRBV27 to TRBJ1-1; tentatively, D is TRBD1 (5 bases). There are 13 residues in the CDR3. Germline values: CDR1 MNHEY, CDR2 SMNVEV (reference sequence). With 6 bases removed from V and 4 bases from J, the gap between germline ends came to 12 bases. For the CDR3, the DNA is TGTGCCAGCAGCCAGATGGGGGGCACTGAAGCTTTCTTT. It encodes CASSQMGGTEAFF.

The rearrangement uses TRBV7-2 and TRBJ2-1; D remains unclear. The CDR3 totals 15 residues. Germline V gene sequence: CDR1 SGHTA, CDR2 FQGNSA. Trimming took off 5 bases at V and 2 bases at J, with 13 bases between the two ends. This CDR3 reads CASSNVDQAYNEQFF. DNA of the CDR3: TGTGCCAGCAGCAACGTCGACCAGGCCTACAATGAGCAGTTCTTC.

The chain has TRBV19 and TRBJ1-4, with D possibly being TRBD1 (6 bases). From germline, CDR1 is LNHDA and CDR2 SQIVND (reference sequence). The length of the CDR3 is 15 residues. V lost 4 bases, J lost 7 bases, and 16 bases lay in between. CDR3 amino acids: CASSTGTSSREKLFF. CDR3 bases: TGTGCCAGTAGTACAGGGACATCCTCACGTGAAAAACTGTTTTTT.

The chain recombines TRBV9 with TRBJ1-1; a weak D match, TRBD1 (5 bases). This CDR3 has 13 amino acids. Germline CDR1 SGDLS, CDR2 YYNGEE. The V and J ends lost 3 bases and 1 base respectively, with 7 bases between them. The CDR3 DNA reads as TGTGCCAGCAGCGACCAGGGGAACACTGAAGCTTTCTTT. Translating it yields CASSDQGNTEAFF.

This rearrangement joins TRBV9 to TRBJ2-1, with a possible D match to TRBD2 (6 bases). Germline CDR1 reads SGDLS; CDR2 reads YYNGEE. The germline V and J ends were trimmed by 3 bases and 6 bases, with 16 bases remaining between them. This CDR3 spans 15 amino acids. CDR3 sequence (DNA): TGTGCCAGCAGCGCGGAGGGTAAAACATTCAATGAGCAGTTCTTC. It translates to CASSAEGKTFNEQFF.

This clone was seen only a few times. The chain recombines TRBV6-5 with TRBJ2-1, with 12 bases aligning to TRBD2. V lost 8 bases, J lost 6 bases, and 8 bases stayed unmatched. There are 15 residues in the CDR3. CDR1 is MNHEY, CDR2 SVGAGI, per germline. CDR3 nucleotides: TGTGCCAGCGGATACATGACTAGCGGGAGCAATGAGCAGTTCTTC. Its protein is CASGYMTSGSNEQFF.

In this sample, this clone turned up a few times. This chain links TRBV6-5 with TRBJ1-5; TRBD1 might be the D (6 bases). Germline V gene lookup returns CDR1 MNHEY and CDR2 SVGAGI. Trimming cost V 7 bases and J 5 bases, with 15 bases left between them. CDR3 size: 14 residues. CDR3 region: CASTTGRGDQPQHF. The CDR3 bases are TGTGCCAGCACCACGGGCAGGGGTGATCAGCCCCAGCATTTT.

The chain carries TRBV6-2 or TRBV6-3 and TRBJ2-7, with D possibly TRBD1 on 6 matching bases. From germline, CDR1 is MNHEY and CDR2 SVGEGT. V was cut by 0 bases and J by 4 bases, with 19 bases left in between. The CDR3 is made up of 17 amino acids. The CDR3 here is CASSYSAGASLGYEQYF. In DNA, the CDR3 is TGTGCCAGCAGTTACTCCGCAGGGGCGTCCTTGGGTTACGAGCAGTACTTC.

The chain joins TRBV4-3 to TRBJ1-1; D is perhaps TRBD1 (6 bases). Trimming stripped 4 bases from V and 8 bases from J, with 17 bases between. The CDR3 is made up of 14 amino acids. The germline V gene has CDR1 LGHNA and CDR2 YSLEER. The CDR3 DNA reads TGCGCCAGCAGCCTCCGGGACACCGACATCGAAGCTTTCTTT. Protein: CASSLRDTDIEAFF.

The chain combines TRBV7-2 with TRBJ1-5; no definite D call. The CDR3 has 15 amino acids. V shed 4 bases and J shed 1 base, with 11 bases lying between them. Germline-derived CDR1 and CDR2 are SGHTA and FQGNSA. As DNA, the CDR3 is TGTGCCAGCAGCTACCAGGCGGGGAGCAATCAGCCCCAGCATTTT. Protein: CASSYQAGSNQPQHF. The whole variable domain, remainder taken from reference TRBV7-2 and TRBJ1-5, is GAGVSQSPSNKVTEKGKDVELRCDPISGHTALYWYRQSLGQGLEFLIYFQGNSAPDKSGLPSDRFSAERTGGSVSTLTIQRTQQEDSAVYLCASSYQAGSNQPQHFGDGTRLSIL.

The V call is TRBV6-7, the J call TRBJ1-4, with D maybe TRBD1 (5 bases). TRBV6-7 is given ORF status, its function remaining uncertain. The CDR3 loop spans 18 amino acids. Trimming took off 2 bases at V and 8 bases at J, with 24 bases between the two ends. CDR3 region: CASSYPTPGTGKMEKLFF. For the CDR3, the DNA is TGTGCCAGCAGTTACCCTACCCCAGGTACAGGAAAAATGGAAAAACTGTTTTTT.

The rearrangement links TRBV10-3 to TRBJ2-1; 8 nucleotides line up with TRBD2. The CDR3 runs to 15 residues. With V trimmed by 4 bases and J by 4 bases, 6 bases remained unmatched. Germline V CDR1 and CDR2: ENHRY, SYGVKD. CDR3 coding DNA: TGTGCCATCAGTGCTGGATTAGCGGGGTACAATGAGCAGTTCTTC. Protein sequence: CAISAGLAGYNEQFF.

The CDR3 region is CASSAQQGTQNSYEQYF. In nucleotides, the CDR3 is TGTGCCAGCAGTGCTCAACAGGGTACCCAAAACTCCTACGAGCAGTACTTC. The V call is TRBV25-1, the J call TRBJ2-7, with D possibly being TRBD1 (6 bases). Germline values: CDR1 MGHDK, CDR2 SYGVNS. CDR3 length equals 17 residues. V lost 4 bases and J 0 bases, leaving 19 bases between the germline ends.

J is TRBJ1-2 and V is TRBV12-2. TRBV12-2 is flagged as a pseudogene. The CDR3 contains 18 residues. The CDR3 DNA reads TGTGCAAGTCGCCCCGACCCCCCGCACCCGACGGACTCCTGGGGCTACACCTTC. It yields the protein CASRPDPPHPTDSWGYTF.

This clone appeared a few times. The rearrangement links TRBV5-4 to TRBJ2-1, with D tentatively TRBD2 (6 bases). V was pared by 4 bases and J by 1 base, with 21 bases between. Germline lookup yields CDR1 SGHNT and CDR2 YYREEE (reference sequence). The CDR3 has 18 residues. In DNA, the CDR3 is TGTGCCAGCAGCCCTAGAGGAGGGCTGCTAGCTTCCTACAATGAGCAGTTCTTC. Amino acids: CASSPRGGLLASYNEQFF. The full variable domain, completed using reference TRBV5-4 and TRBJ2-1, is ETGVTQSPTHLIKTRGQQVTLRCSSQSGHNTVSWYQQALGQGPQFIFQYYREEENGRGNFPPRFSGLQFPNYSSELNVNALELDDSALYLCASSPRGGLLASYNEQFFGPGTRLTVL.

The chain recombines TRBV19 with TRBJ1-1, with TRBD1 identical over 7 bases. CDR3 length: 13 amino acids. V shed 6 bases, J shed 5 bases, and the junction held 6 bases outside the gene matches. Germline loops: CDR1 LNHDA, CDR2 SQIVND (reference sequence). The DNA for the CDR3 is TGTGCCAGTAGAGGACAGGTCATAACTGAAGCTTTCTTT. It encodes CASRGQVITEAFF.

The rearrangement links TRBV6-5 to TRBJ2-5; weak D call: TRBD1 (5 bases). This CDR3 comprises 15 residues. Trimming left V 0 bases short and J 1 base short, with 9 bases between. Germline assignment: CDR1 MNHEY and CDR2 SVGAGI. The CDR3 here is CASSYSYQGQETQYF. The CDR3 DNA follows: TGTGCCAGCAGTTACTCGTATCAGGGCCAAGAGACCCAGTACTTC.

The chain employs TRBV19 and TRBJ1-1, with TRBD1 matching over 10 bases. V lost 7 bases, J lost 0 bases, and 20 bases stayed unmatched. Germline CDR1 reads LNHDA; CDR2 reads SQIVND (reference sequence). The CDR3 is made up of 20 amino acids. The chain's CDR3 is CASIPPGQGQPSGMNTEAFF. CDR3 nucleotide sequence: TGTGCCAGTATCCCACCGGGACAGGGGCAACCTTCAGGAATGAACACTGAAGCTTTCTTT.

The chain couples TRBV6-5 to TRBJ1-3; no firm D call. The ends were cut back, 7 bases at V and 4 bases at J, with 17 bases in the middle. Per the germline V gene, CDR1 is MNHEY and CDR2 is SVGAGI. CDR3 length equals 15 residues. DNA of the CDR3: TGTGCCAGCACTGCGGGTACTATTTTAGGAAACACCATATATTTT. As protein: CASTAGTILGNTIYF.

This chain connects TRBV11-2 to TRBJ2-5; TRBD1 agrees at 9 bases. Losses at the gene ends were 1 base for V and 2 bases for J; bases not matched to a gene: 11. The length of the CDR3 is 18 residues. Germline CDR1 and CDR2: SGHAT and FQNNGV. Here the CDR3 reads CASSLGMGSGTGQETQYF. Here the CDR3 DNA reads TGTGCCAGCAGCTTAGGGATGGGATCCGGGACAGGGCAAGAGACCCAGTACTTC.